This TCR beta chain is drawn from a study of blood T cell repertoires in COVID-19. About the study: There were acute and convalescent COVID-19 samples, and they came from the United States, Italy and Spain. T cells, B-cell-depleted T cells, or PBMCs provided the cDNA or gDNA that served as material.

This CDR3 has 17 residues. Per the germline V gene, CDR1 is MNHNS and CDR2 is SASEGT. Unmatched junction bases numbered 8, after V lost 2 bases and J lost 3 bases. Study processing details: How many nucleated cells were present was estimated from reference gene primer amplification. Sequencing used immunoSEQ multiplex PCR; TCRdb keeps in-frame clones, though not all of them. That table gives V, J and clone size, and the DNA gave D and trimming. The data show 250,000 or so clones, approximately 85% seen once. In this sample, this clone turned up a few times. The TCR comes from a woman in her 70s with acute or convalescent COVID-19. The genes are TRBV6-1 and TRBJ2-3, with 10 bases matching TRBD1. Source material: peripheral blood. The CDR3 is CASSEFWGTGVTDTQYF. The CDR3 coding sequence is TGTGCCAGCAGTGAATTCTGGGGGACAGGGGTTACAGATACGCAGTATTTT.